This T cell receptor (beta chain) was captured in a study of OX40 agonist ivuxolimab in advanced cancers. For the wider study: Ivuxolimab was a fully human IgG2 agonistic monoclonal antibody targeting the costimulatory receptor OX40 (CD134). In the dose-escalation cohort, more than 75% of patients were male, and the mean age was about 55 years, with a range of about 20 to 79. Among the approximately 54 dose-escalation patients, approximately 20 had hepatocellular carcinoma, roughly 15 melanoma, 9 renal cell carcinoma and 9 head and neck cancer. The paper reports the monotherapy dose-escalation portion (N of about 51 patients) of the phase I ivuxolimab trial. Partial responses were achieved by three dose-escalation patients, of whom one had hepatocellular carcinoma and two had cutaneous melanoma. The purpose of peripheral TCRbeta sequencing was to test whether ivuxolimab changed TCR sequence diversity and led to clonal T-cell expansion. Prior anti-PD-1, anti-PD-L1 or anti-CTLA-4 therapy was permitted, and about 40% of dose-escalation patients had received checkpoint inhibitors. Intravenous ivuxolimab was administered to patients every 2 weeks at six dose levels: 0.01, 0.1, 0.3, 1.5, 3 and 10 mg/kg. The research as a whole found: After ivuxolimab, CD8+ T cells had more expanded clones than CD4+ T cells on average. In the 0.1-3.0 mg/kg groups, partial responders had among the lowest normalized peripheral clonal expansion, particularly in CD8+ T cells. The antigen specificity of the clonally expanded peripheral T cells was not determined. At doses from 0.1 to 3.0 mg/kg, clonal expansion was seen in both CD4+ and CD8+ blood T cells between baseline and week 6. Low levels of normalized T-cell clonal expansion were also seen in some patients who did not respond.

Genomic DNA was isolated from the sorted cells so that the TCRbeta CDR3 region could be sequenced. The immunoSEQ Assay was used for sequencing of TCRbeta CDR3 regions. Entries here come from immuneACCESS through TCRdb and include only in-frame sequences with V and J called. Some clones fail to appear in such tables; in the studies checked, an unresolved V gene covers under half of the shortfall, and the cause of the remainder is unknown. Present in this sample are about 69,000 clones, approximately 81% of which were seen just once. The ten biggest clones cover 6.1% of the sample. Of note for this clone: No cognate antigen has been identified for it. No much larger clone exists at a distance of one base, and base qualities are not known.

CDR1 is given as LGHNA and CDR2 as YNFKEQ, both from the germline V gene. There are 17 amino acids in the CDR3, from cysteine to phenylalanine inclusive. The sequence is cut down to CDR3 DNA, 51 bases in frame from base 1. The trial excluded patients who had a history of autoimmune disease or who were on systemic immunosuppression. Peripheral blood for TCR sequencing was drawn from every dose cohort at baseline, at cycle 4 day 1 and at cycle 7 day 1. The samples were drawn from a first-in-human, open-label, multicenter phase I dose-escalation trial of ivuxolimab. Adults with locally advanced or metastatic head and neck squamous cell, hepatocellular, melanoma or renal cell carcinoma were enrolled in the trial. Before TCR sequencing, CD4+ T cells and CD8+ T cells from peripheral blood were sorted into separate populations.

The chain couples TRBV4-2 to TRBJ2-5; the D gene cannot be resolved beyond TRBD1 or TRBD2, each matching 5 bases. The J call is in doubt because the DNA end fits TRBJ2-7 better. The sequence derives from an adult with an advanced solid tumor such as melanoma, head and neck, liver or kidney cancer. Sequencing was performed on CD4+ or CD8+ T cells sorted from blood, taken in a trial of the OX40 agonist ivuxolimab. The nucleotide sequence reads as follows: TGTGCCAGCAGCCAGCCGTTTTCGGGGACCTACTCCTACGAGCAGTACTTC. This is translated as CASSQPFSGTYSYEQYF.